These 9 T cell receptor beta chains came from one sample sequenced in a study of siplizumab effects on memory and regulatory T cells. Sequencing was performed with immunoSEQ multiplex PCR; in TCRdb, only in-frame clones are kept and a portion is missing. The profile shows about 100,000 clones, more than 85% of them singletons. The sequenced sample was CD4+ T cells sorted from blood. These receptors all stem from a human donor in good health. Some clones in this sample may be carry-over from other donors' samples.

V and J are TRBV23-1 and TRBJ2-5, with 10 bases that match TRBD1. TRBJ2-7 explains the end of the DNA better; the J call may be wrong. TRBV23-1 is flagged as an ORF with uncertain function. The CDR3 loop spans 21 amino acids. The CDR3 coding sequence is TGCGCCAGCACCGTCACTAATACCCCCCCGGGGGACAGGGGTCCACCCTACGAGCAGTACTTC. Its translation is CASTVTNTPPGDRGPPYEQYF.

CDR3 DNA: TGTGCCAGCAGTGAAAACTTTGGCGGCAGGGGACCAGAGACCCAGTACTTC. Its protein is CASSENFGGRGPETQYF. The J gene is TRBJ2-5, the V gene TRBV6-1; perhaps TRBD1 as D (6 bases). Germline V gene sequence: CDR1 MNHNS, CDR2 SASEGT. V dropped 2 bases and J dropped 4 bases, with 20 bases sitting between them. The CDR3 sequence is 17 residues long.

The table lists this clone with a count of one. The chain recombines TRBV4-2 with TRBJ2-4; 10 bases are shared with TRBD2. The CDR3 is 16 residues long. V lost 0 bases and J lost 4; bases outside the gene matches: 3. Germline-derived CDR1 and CDR2 are LGHNA and YNFKEQ. CDR3 sequence reads: CASSQELAGDKNIQYF. CDR3 nucleotides: TGTGCCAGCAGCCAAGAGCTAGCGGGAGATAAAAACATTCAGTACTTC.

The chain is built from TRBV18 and TRBJ2-2; a weak D match, TRBD2 (6 bases). Trimming cost V 5 bases and J 0 bases, with 13 bases left between them. Germline lookup yields CDR1 KGHSH and CDR2 LQKENI. The CDR3 runs to 16 residues. The CDR3 DNA reads as TGTGCCAGCTCATCATCCGGGACTTCGAACACCGGGGAGCTGTTTTTT. This sequence encodes CASSSSGTSNTGELFF.

The chain is built from TRBV6-1 and TRBJ2-7, with TRBD1 matching 11 bases. After removal of 2 bases from V and 2 bases from J, the junction contained 5 bases not matched to a gene. The CDR3 spans 16 residues. Germline CDR1 is MNHNS and CDR2 is SASEGT. The CDR3 is CASSESLGQGAYEQYF. The CDR3 bases are TGTGCCAGCAGTGAAAGTCTGGGACAGGGGGCCTACGAGCAGTACTTC.

The V call is TRBV19, the J call TRBJ1-5; a possible D gene is TRBD1 (5 bases). The CDR3 spans 17 residues. V lost 4 bases to trimming and J lost 2 bases, with 18 bases between them. The germline gives CDR1 LNHDA, CDR2 SQIVND (reference sequence). CDR3 amino acids: CASSTIYGADGNQPQHF. Written as DNA, the CDR3 is TGTGCCAGTAGTACCATTTATGGGGCGGATGGCAATCAGCCCCAGCATTTT.

This clone was recorded only once. J is TRBJ1-6 and V is TRBV2, with D perhaps matching TRBD1 (5 bases). The CDR3 extends over 15 amino acids. The germline V gene has CDR1 SNHLY and CDR2 FYNNEI. V was clipped by 3 bases and J by 9 bases, with 15 bases between them. Written as DNA, the CDR3 is TGTGCCAGCAGTGACGATGGGGCCAGGTCTTCACCCCTCCACTTT. Translated: CASSDDGARSSPLHF.

The rearrangement joins TRBV15 to TRBJ2-1; weak D call: TRBD1 (7 bases). Germline assignment: CDR1 LNHNV and CDR2 YYDKDF (reference sequence). The CDR3 length is 17 residues. V was pared by 0 bases and J by 8 bases, with 20 bases between. CDR3 amino acids: CATSRDLSGGRVYEQFF. DNA for the CDR3: TGTGCCACCAGCAGAGATCTTTCAGGGGGGAGAGTTTATGAGCAGTTCTTC.

The rearrangement uses TRBV9 and TRBJ1-2; D gene ambiguous. Deletions cut 0 bases from V and 1 base from J, with 4 bases between. CDR3 length: 13 residues. Germline V gene lookup returns CDR1 SGDLS and CDR2 YYNGEE. The CDR3 sequence: CASSVGVNYGYTF. The CDR3 nucleotides are TGTGCCAGCAGCGTAGGAGTTAACTATGGCTACACCTTC.